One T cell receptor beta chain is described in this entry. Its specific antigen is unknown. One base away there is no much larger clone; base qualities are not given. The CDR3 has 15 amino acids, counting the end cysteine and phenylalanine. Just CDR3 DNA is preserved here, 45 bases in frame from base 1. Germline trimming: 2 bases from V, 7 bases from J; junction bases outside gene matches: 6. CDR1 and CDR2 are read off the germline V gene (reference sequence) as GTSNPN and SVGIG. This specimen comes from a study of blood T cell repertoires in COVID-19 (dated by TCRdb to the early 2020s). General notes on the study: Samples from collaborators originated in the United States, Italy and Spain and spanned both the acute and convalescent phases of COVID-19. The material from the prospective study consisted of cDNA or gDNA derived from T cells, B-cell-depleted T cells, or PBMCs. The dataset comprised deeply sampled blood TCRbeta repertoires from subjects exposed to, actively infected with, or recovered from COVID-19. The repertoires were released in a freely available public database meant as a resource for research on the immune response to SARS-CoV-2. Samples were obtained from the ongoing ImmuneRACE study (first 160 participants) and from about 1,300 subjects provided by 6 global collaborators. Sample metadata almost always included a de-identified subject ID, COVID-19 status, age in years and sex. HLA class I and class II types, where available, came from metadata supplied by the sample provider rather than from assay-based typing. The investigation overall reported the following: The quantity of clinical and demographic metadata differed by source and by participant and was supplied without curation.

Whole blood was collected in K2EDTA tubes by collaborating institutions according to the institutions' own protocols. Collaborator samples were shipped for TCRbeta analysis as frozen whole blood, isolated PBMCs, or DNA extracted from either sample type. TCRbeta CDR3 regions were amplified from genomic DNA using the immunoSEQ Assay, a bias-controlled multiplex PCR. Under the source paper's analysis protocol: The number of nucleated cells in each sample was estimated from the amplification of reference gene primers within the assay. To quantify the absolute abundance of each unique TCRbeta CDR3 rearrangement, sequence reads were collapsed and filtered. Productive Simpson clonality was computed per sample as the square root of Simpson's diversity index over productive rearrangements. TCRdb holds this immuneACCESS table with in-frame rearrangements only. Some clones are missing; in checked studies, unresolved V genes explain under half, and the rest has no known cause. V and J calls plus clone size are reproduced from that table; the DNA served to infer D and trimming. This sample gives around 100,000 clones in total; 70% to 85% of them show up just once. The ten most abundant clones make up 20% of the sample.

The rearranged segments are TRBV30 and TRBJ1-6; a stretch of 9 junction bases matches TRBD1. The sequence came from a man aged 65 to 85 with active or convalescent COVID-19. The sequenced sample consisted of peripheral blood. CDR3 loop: CAWSKTGGGNSPLHF. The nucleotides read TGTGCCTGGAGTAAAACAGGGGGCGGGAATTCACCCCTCCACTTT.